This T cell receptor beta chain is drawn from a study of cytomegalovirus exposure and HLA in healthy donors. The PCR made use of 60 Vbeta and 13 Jbeta primers. TCRdb's copy holds only in-frame clones and misses some; the assay was immunoSEQ multiplex PCR. The sample contains 120,000 or so clones, 77% of which appear only once. J gave up 4 bases and V 3 bases, and 5 bases lay outside the gene matches. The CDR3 runs to 15 residues. Germline V gene data show CDR1 as KGHSH and CDR2 as LQKENI. Remarks on this clone: Its antigen is currently unknown.

Whole-study findings and limits: A later analysis reportedly found that, within productive TCRs, an Asian-associated ancestry cluster had fewer N-insertions than the mean observed across the roughly 670 donors. Equally common other TCR beta chains were less clonally expanded than HLA-associated ones, a later analysis found. The authors enumerated roughly 180 TCR beta chains as linked to cytomegalovirus.

The genes are TRBV18 and TRBJ1-4; 7 positions match TRBD1. This TCR was recovered from a human donor in good health. Sequencing input: PBMCs. In DNA, the CDR3 is TGTGCCAGCTCACCCCGACAGGGCGATAATGAAAAACTGTTTTTT. This gives the protein CASSPRQGDNEKLFF.